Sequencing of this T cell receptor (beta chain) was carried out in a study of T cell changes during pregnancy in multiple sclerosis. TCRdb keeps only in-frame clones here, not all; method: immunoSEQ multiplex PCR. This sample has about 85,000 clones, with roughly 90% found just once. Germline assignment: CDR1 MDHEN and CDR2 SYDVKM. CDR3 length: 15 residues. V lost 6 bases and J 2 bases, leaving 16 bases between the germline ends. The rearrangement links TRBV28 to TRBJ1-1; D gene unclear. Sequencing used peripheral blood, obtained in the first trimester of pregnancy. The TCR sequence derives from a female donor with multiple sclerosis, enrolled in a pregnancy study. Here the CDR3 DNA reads TGTGCCAGCAGCCTCACGACGGAGGCTAACACTGAAGCTTTCTTT. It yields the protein CASSLTTEANTEAFF.